This T cell receptor (beta chain) was observed in a study of monozygotic twins with inflammatory bowel disease. Using TCRalpha and TCRbeta cDNA, the researchers carried out two nested PCRs that lasted around 15 and 9 cycles. TCRdb re-called the 5' RACE reads, yielding one record per CDR3 amino acid sequence without DNA. The clone table shows around 140,000 distinct CDR3 sequences, with the ten largest holding over 1%. Per the germline V gene, CDR1 is SGHTA and CDR2 is FQGNSA. CDR3 length: 12 amino acids. The receptor was isolated from a human donor with ulcerative colitis or Crohn's disease, or a healthy co-twin of an affected twin (not recorded which). The sample was blood. The chain recombines TRBV7-2 with TRBJ2-1; the TCRdb call, TRBD1, lacks DNA for checking. This CDR3 is CASSLGSPGQFF.